The 10 T cell receptor beta chains below were found in one sample sequenced in a study of blood T cell repertoires in COVID-19. Sequencing used immunoSEQ multiplex PCR; TCRdb keeps in-frame clones, though not all of them. The data contain 200,000 to 250,000 clones, 70% to 90% of them singletons. Source material: peripheral blood. The receptors were gathered from a young woman who had recovered from COVID-19.

This clone has just a few counts. The chain recombines TRBV5-1 with TRBJ2-7, with D possibly matching TRBD2 (6 bases). This CDR3 has 13 residues. Per the germline V gene, CDR1 is SGHRS and CDR2 is YFSETQ. The V gene lost 5 bases and the J gene lost 0 bases, with 9 bases spanning the gap. CDR3 in DNA: TGCGCCAGCAGGGCGACTAGCTCCTACGAGCAGTACTTC. Translation gives CASRATSSYEQYF.

J is TRBJ2-5 and V is TRBV12-3 or TRBV12-4; TRBD1 matches at 8 bases. The CDR3 consists of 13 residues. Unmatched junction bases numbered 6, after V lost 5 bases and J lost 7 bases. The CDR3 region has the DNA TGTGCCAGCAGTCCCAGACAGGGGTGGACCCAGTACTTC. Its protein is CASSPRQGWTQYF.

The chain joins TRBV7-2 to TRBJ1-2; the match to TRBD1 covers 9 bases. The CDR3 has 16 amino acids. J lost 6 bases, V lost 5 bases, and 13 bases had no gene match. Germline V gives CDR1 SGHTA, CDR2 FQGNSA. The CDR3, as DNA: TGTGCCAGCAGCCCTGGACAGGGGCCAAGTCGGGATGGCTACACCTTC. Translated: CASSPGQGPSRDGYTF. Together with reference TRBV7-2 and TRBJ1-2, the CDR3 gives the full variable domain: GAGVSQSPSNKVTEKGKDVELRCDPISGHTALYWYRQSLGQGLEFLIYFQGNSAPDKSGLPSDRFSAERTGGSVSTLTIQRTQQEDSAVYLCASSPGQGPSRDGYTFGSGTRLTVV.

The chain uses TRBV24-1 and TRBJ2-3, with D hard to call. V lost 4 bases and J 6 bases, leaving 16 bases between the germline ends. CDR3 length: 15 residues. Germline V gives CDR1 KGHDR, CDR2 SFDVKD. Written as DNA, the CDR3 is TGTGCCACCAGTGACTATAGGCAGGCTGAGGATACGCAGTATTTT. Translated, it gives CATSDYRQAEDTQYF.

The chain employs TRBV11-2 and TRBJ1-2; D unresolved. CDR3 length equals 13 residues. Trimming took 3 bases from V and 5 from J, leaving 10 bases between them. Germline CDR1 SGHAT, CDR2 FQNNGV. The CDR3 loop reads CASSFGVEYGYTF. CDR3 nucleotides: TGTGCCAGCAGCTTCGGAGTCGAGTATGGCTACACCTTC.

The V call is TRBV4-3, the J call TRBJ2-7, with 7 bases matching TRBD1. The CDR3 loop spans 15 amino acids. Looked up from germline, CDR1 is LGHNA and CDR2 is YSLEER. The J segment lost 3 bases and the V segment lost 1 base, leaving 6 bases of the junction unmatched. The CDR3 sequence: CASSQAAGTDYEQYF. The CDR3 coding sequence is TGCGCCAGCAGCCAAGCTGCCGGGACAGACTACGAGCAGTACTTC.

The rearrangement joins TRBV4-1 to TRBJ1-2; D is perhaps TRBD1 (5 bases). V lost 1 base and J lost 7, with 10 bases in between. CDR3 length equals 13 residues. Germline assignment: CDR1 MGHRA and CDR2 YSYEKL. CDR3 amino acids: CASSQGGVGGYTF. The CDR3 DNA reads TGCGCCAGCAGCCAAGGGGGGGTAGGTGGCTACACCTTC.

J is TRBJ2-3 and V is TRBV11-2; D is perhaps TRBD2 (6 bases). This CDR3 spans 15 amino acids. The germline gives CDR1 SGHAT, CDR2 FQNNGV. V dropped 5 bases and J dropped 4 bases, with 16 bases sitting between them. The CDR3 DNA is TGTGCCAGCAGCCGAACCGTGACTAGTTCAGATACGCAGTATTTT. It specifies CASSRTVTSSDTQYF.

This clone was observed a few times. The V call is TRBV13, the J call TRBJ1-6; D is perhaps TRBD1 (6 bases). The germline V and J ends were trimmed by 1 base and 11 bases, with 12 bases remaining between them. The CDR3 is 14 residues long. Germline V gene data show CDR1 as PRHDT and CDR2 as FYEKMQ (reference sequence). The CDR3 reads CASSLAAGATPLHF. In DNA form, the CDR3 reads TGTGCCAGCAGCTTAGCCGCAGGGGCTACACCCCTCCACTTT.

This clone is a singleton in its sample. This chain links TRBV4-3 with TRBJ2-1, with 10 positions matching TRBD1. Trimming removed 0 bases from V and 2 bases from J; junction bases left unmatched: 4. CDR1 and CDR2 from the germline V gene are LGHNA and YSLEER. This CDR3 has 17 residues. CDR3 coding DNA: TGCGCCAGCAGCCAAGACCCCGGGACAGGGGCCTACAATGAGCAGTTCTTC. Protein: CASSQDPGTGAYNEQFF.